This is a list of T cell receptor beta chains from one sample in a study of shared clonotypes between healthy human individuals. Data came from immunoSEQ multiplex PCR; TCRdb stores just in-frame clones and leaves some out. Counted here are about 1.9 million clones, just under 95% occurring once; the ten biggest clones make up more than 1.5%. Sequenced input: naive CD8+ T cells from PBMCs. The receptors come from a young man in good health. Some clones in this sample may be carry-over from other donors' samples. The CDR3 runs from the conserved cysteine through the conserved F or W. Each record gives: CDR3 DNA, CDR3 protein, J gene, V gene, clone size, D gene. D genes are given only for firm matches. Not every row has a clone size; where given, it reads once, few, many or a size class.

CDR3 DNA: TGTGCCAGCAGTTTATCGGAGCGGGAGGGCTACGAGCAGTACTTC; CDR3 protein: CASSLSEREGYEQYF; J gene: TRBJ2-7; V gene: TRBV27; clone size: .; D gene: TRBD2
CDR3 DNA: TGTGCCAGCAGAACTTATGGGGGGGGGCTGAACACTGAAGCTTTCTTT; CDR3 protein: CASRTYGGGLNTEAFF; J gene: TRBJ1-1; V gene: TRBV27; clone size: .; D gene: .
CDR3 DNA: TGTGCCAGCAGCTTACTAGCGGGAGAGACCTACGAGCAGTACTTC; CDR3 protein: CASSLLAGETYEQYF; J gene: TRBJ2-7; V gene: TRBV7-9; clone size: .; D gene: TRBD2
CDR3 DNA: TGTGCCAGCCCCTTAGGTACTGGCAGAGCGAACACCGGGGAGCTGTTTTTT; CDR3 protein: CASPLGTGRANTGELFF; J gene: TRBJ2-2; V gene: TRBV18; clone size: .; D gene: .
CDR3 DNA: TGTGCCAGCAGCGTCCTTCAGGGCCATAGCAATCAGCCCCAGCATTTT; CDR3 protein: CASSVLQGHSNQPQHF; J gene: TRBJ1-5; V gene: TRBV28; clone size: .; D gene: .
CDR3 DNA: TGCAGCGTGGGGACGGGAGGGGCCCCTGGGTATGAGCAGTACTTC; CDR3 protein: CSVGTGGAPGYEQYF; J gene: TRBJ2-7; V gene: TRBV29-1; clone size: .; D gene: TRBD2
CDR3 DNA: TGTGCCATCAACGGGGAACTAGCCTACAATGAGCAGTTCTTC; CDR3 protein: CAINGELAYNEQFF; J gene: TRBJ2-1; V gene: TRBV10-3; clone size: once; D gene: .
CDR3 DNA: TGTGCCAGCAGCTCAATAACTCGGGGAGGGGACTACGAGCAGTACTTC; CDR3 protein: CASSSITRGGDYEQYF; J gene: TRBJ2-7; V gene: TRBV11-2; clone size: .; D gene: TRBD2
CDR3 DNA: TGTGCCAGCAGCTACGGCAGGGGCGGAATTCAGTACTTC; CDR3 protein: CASSYGRGGIQYF; J gene: TRBJ2-4; V gene: TRBV11-2; clone size: .; D gene: .
CDR3 DNA: TGTGCTAGTGGGTCGGGACAGCACACAGATACGCAGTATTTT; CDR3 protein: CASGSGQHTDTQYF; J gene: TRBJ2-3; V gene: TRBV12-5; clone size: .; D gene: TRBD1
CDR3 DNA: TGTGCCAGCAGCTTAGATCTGGGACAGCCCTCCAGCAATCAGCCCCAGCATTTT; CDR3 protein: CASSLDLGQPSSNQPQHF; J gene: TRBJ1-5; V gene: TRBV7-8; clone size: .; D gene: TRBD1
CDR3 DNA: TGTGCCAGCACCCTAAATTGGGCTACCGGTCTCTACGAGCAGTACTTC; CDR3 protein: CASTLNWATGLYEQYF; J gene: TRBJ2-7; V gene: TRBV27; clone size: .; D gene: .
CDR3 DNA: TGTGCCTTAGGACAGTCCCTCGACACCGGGGAGCTGTTTTTT; CDR3 protein: CALGQSLDTGELFF; J gene: TRBJ2-2; V gene: TRBV30; clone size: .; D gene: .
CDR3 DNA: TGTGCCAGCAGTCTCAGGGACACCGGGGAGCTGTTTTTT; CDR3 protein: CASSLRDTGELFF; J gene: TRBJ2-2; V gene: TRBV27; clone size: .; D gene: .
CDR3 DNA: TGTGCCAGCAACCTCGCCTTCTTC; CDR3 protein: CASNLAFF; J gene: TRBJ2-1; V gene: TRBV2; clone size: few; D gene: .
CDR3 DNA: TGTGCCACCAGCAGGGGCAGTTCCTACGAGCAGTACTTC; CDR3 protein: CATSRGSSYEQYF; J gene: TRBJ2-7; V gene: TRBV15; clone size: .; D gene: .
CDR3 DNA: TGTGCCAGCAGCTTACTTCCAGCTGCCTACGAGCAGTACTTC; CDR3 protein: CASSLLPAAYEQYF; J gene: TRBJ2-7; V gene: TRBV7-9; clone size: .; D gene: .
CDR3 DNA: TGTGCCAGCAGTTGGGACTTCCCCAAACGGAATGAGCAGTTCTTC; CDR3 protein: CASSWDFPKRNEQFF; J gene: TRBJ2-1; V gene: TRBV28; clone size: .; D gene: .
CDR3 DNA: TGCGCCAGCAGTATTGCGGCGAGGGAGACCCAGTACTTC; CDR3 protein: CASSIAARETQYF; J gene: TRBJ2-5; V gene: TRBV10-2; clone size: .; D gene: .
CDR3 DNA: TGTGCCAGCAGCGGAAAACGACTAGCGGTCACAGATACGCAGTATTTT; CDR3 protein: CASSGKRLAVTDTQYF; J gene: TRBJ2-3; V gene: TRBV9; clone size: .; D gene: TRBD2
CDR3 DNA: TGTGCCAGCAGCGGCAGCCCGACAGGGGGCGAGCAGACCCAGTACTTC; CDR3 protein: CASSGSPTGGEQTQYF; J gene: TRBJ2-5; V gene: TRBV13; clone size: .; D gene: TRBD1
CDR3 DNA: TGTGCCGTTCTTTCTAGCACAGATACGCAGTATTTT; CDR3 protein: CAVLSSTDTQYF; J gene: TRBJ2-3; V gene: TRBV19; clone size: .; D gene: .
CDR3 DNA: TGCGCCAGCAGTGGATCGAGGCTAGCGGTGGCCTACGAGCAGTACTTC; CDR3 protein: CASSGSRLAVAYEQYF; J gene: TRBJ2-7; V gene: TRBV10-2; clone size: .; D gene: TRBD2
CDR3 DNA: TGTGCAGGCACAGGGGGGGCACAGGAAAAACTGTTTTTT; CDR3 protein: CAGTGGAQEKLFF; J gene: TRBJ1-4; V gene: TRBV12-2; clone size: few; D gene: .
CDR3 DNA: TGTGCCAGCAGTGACAGGGACACAGATACGCAGTATTTT; CDR3 protein: CASSDRDTDTQYF; J gene: TRBJ2-3; V gene: TRBV28; clone size: .; D gene: TRBD1
CDR3 DNA: TGTGCCAGCAGCTTGGGGGGGCCTTACTCTGGGGCCAACGTCCTGACTTTC; CDR3 protein: CASSLGGPYSGANVLTF; J gene: TRBJ2-6; V gene: TRBV5-4; clone size: .; D gene: .
CDR3 DNA: TGTGCCAGCACTACCGGGACAGAAATCTATGGCTACACCTTC; CDR3 protein: CASTTGTEIYGYTF; J gene: TRBJ1-2; V gene: TRBV6-6; clone size: .; D gene: TRBD1
CDR3 DNA: TGTGCCAGCAGCCTCCTAGGGGGAGGCGGTCAGCCCCAGCATTTT; CDR3 protein: CASSLLGGGGQPQHF; J gene: TRBJ1-5; V gene: TRBV27; clone size: .; D gene: .
CDR3 DNA: TGTTGGGAGGGTACCTATGGCTACACCTTC; CDR3 protein: CWEGTYGYTF; J gene: TRBJ1-2; V gene: TRBV21-1; clone size: once; D gene: .
CDR3 DNA: TGTGCCATCAGTGAGTCCAGGAAGAGTAACTATGGCTACACCTTC; CDR3 protein: CAISESRKSNYGYTF; J gene: TRBJ1-2; V gene: TRBV10-3; clone size: .; D gene: .
CDR3 DNA: TGTGCCAGCAGTTACAAGGACAGGGTCGAGTTCTTC; CDR3 protein: CASSYKDRVEFF; J gene: TRBJ2-1; V gene: TRBV6-5; clone size: once; D gene: TRBD1
CDR3 DNA: TGTGCCAGCAGCTTGGATCCTGAGGACGAGCAGTACTTC; CDR3 protein: CASSLDPEDEQYF; J gene: TRBJ2-7; V gene: TRBV11-2; clone size: .; D gene: .
CDR3 DNA: TGCAGCGTTGAAGTTCGACGGACCGGGGAGCTGTTTTTT; CDR3 protein: CSVEVRRTGELFF; J gene: TRBJ2-2; V gene: TRBV29-1; clone size: .; D gene: .
CDR3 DNA: TGTGCCAGCAGCTTAGCGACAGGGAACGAGCAGTACTTC; CDR3 protein: CASSLATGNEQYF; J gene: TRBJ2-7; V gene: TRBV7-2; clone size: once; D gene: TRBD1
CDR3 DNA: TGTGCCAGCAGTTGGCGGGGGATGCTCGGGGAAAAACTGTTTTTT; CDR3 protein: CASSWRGMLGEKLFF; J gene: TRBJ1-4; V gene: TRBV27; clone size: .; D gene: .
CDR3 DNA: TGTGCCAGCAGTTTACAGGGTCCACAGCCCTACGAGCAGTACTTC; CDR3 protein: CASSLQGPQPYEQYF; J gene: TRBJ2-7; V gene: TRBV27; clone size: .; D gene: .
CDR3 DNA: TGTGCCAGCGGGCGGATGGGACAGGGGGCTTATGGCTACACCTTC; CDR3 protein: CASGRMGQGAYGYTF; J gene: TRBJ1-2; V gene: TRBV7-8; clone size: .; D gene: TRBD1